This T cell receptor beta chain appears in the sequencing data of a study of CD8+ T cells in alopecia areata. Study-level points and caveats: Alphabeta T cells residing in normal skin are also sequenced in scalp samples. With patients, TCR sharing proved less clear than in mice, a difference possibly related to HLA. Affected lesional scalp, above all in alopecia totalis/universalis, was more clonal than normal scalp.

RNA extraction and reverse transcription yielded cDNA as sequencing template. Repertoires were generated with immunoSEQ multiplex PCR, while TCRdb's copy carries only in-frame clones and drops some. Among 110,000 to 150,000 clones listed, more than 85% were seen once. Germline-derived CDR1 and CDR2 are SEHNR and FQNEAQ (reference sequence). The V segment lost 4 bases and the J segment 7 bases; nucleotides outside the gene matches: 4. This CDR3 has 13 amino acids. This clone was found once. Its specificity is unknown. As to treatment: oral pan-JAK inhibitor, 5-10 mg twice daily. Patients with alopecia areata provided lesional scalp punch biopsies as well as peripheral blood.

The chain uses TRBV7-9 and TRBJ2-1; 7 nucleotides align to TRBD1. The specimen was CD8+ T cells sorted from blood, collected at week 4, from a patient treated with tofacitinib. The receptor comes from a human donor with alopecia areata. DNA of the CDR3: TGTGCCAGCAGCTCCATACAGGGGAATGAGCAGTTCTTC. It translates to CASSSIQGNEQFF.